This T cell receptor (beta chain) was profiled in a study of blood T cell repertoires in COVID-19. About the study: Sources were T cells, B-cell-depleted T cells, or PBMCs; the material itself was cDNA or gDNA.

TCRdb keeps only in-frame clones here, not all; method: immunoSEQ multiplex PCR. The top ten clones hold 1.6% of a sample with approximately 150,000 clones, approximately 83% of them seen once. The CDR3 is 13 residues long. Germline V CDR1 and CDR2: MDHEN, SYDVKM. The germline V and J ends were trimmed by 3 bases and 4 bases, with 6 bases remaining between them. The chain joins TRBV28 to TRBJ2-2; no reliable D call. The TCR comes from a human donor in a cohort sampled during active COVID-19. Specimen: peripheral blood. CDR3 nucleotide sequence: TGTGCCAGCAGTTTTTGGGCCACCGGGGAGCTGTTTTTT. It translates to CASSFWATGELFF.